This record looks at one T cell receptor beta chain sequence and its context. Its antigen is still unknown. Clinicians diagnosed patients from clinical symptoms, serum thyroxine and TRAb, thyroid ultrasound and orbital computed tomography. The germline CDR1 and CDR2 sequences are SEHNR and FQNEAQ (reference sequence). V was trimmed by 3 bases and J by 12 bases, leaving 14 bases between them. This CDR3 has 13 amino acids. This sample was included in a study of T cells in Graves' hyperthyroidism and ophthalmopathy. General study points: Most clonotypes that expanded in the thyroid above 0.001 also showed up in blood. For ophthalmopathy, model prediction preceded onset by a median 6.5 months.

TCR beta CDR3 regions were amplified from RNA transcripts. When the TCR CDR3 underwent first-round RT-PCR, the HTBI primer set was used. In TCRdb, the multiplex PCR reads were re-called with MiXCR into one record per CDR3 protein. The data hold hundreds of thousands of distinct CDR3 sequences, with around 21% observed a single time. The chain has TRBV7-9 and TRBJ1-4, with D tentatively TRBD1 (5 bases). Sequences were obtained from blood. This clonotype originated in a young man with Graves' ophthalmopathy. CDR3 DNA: TGTGCCAGCAGCTTTATAGGGGAAGAAGAACTGTTTTTT. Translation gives CASSFIGEEELFF.